Only a few counts were recorded for the clone carrying this T cell receptor beta chain. Its antigen is not known. The sample is drawn from a study of T-cell reconstitution after alpha-beta-depleted transplantation in children. General study points: At the one-year point after transplant, T-cell counts and TCRbeta diversity were found to come mostly from T cells that had been newly produced. At around two months after transplant, the alpha-beta T cells were reportedly derived from several hundred expanded clones that came from non-depleted graft cells.

Unique molecular identifiers were incorporated into the prepared TCRbeta library. MiXCR, run by TCRdb on the PCR reads, gives a single entry per CDR3 protein. The profile shows around 670,000 distinct CDR3 sequences, around 13% of them singletons. Germline V gene sequence: CDR1 GTSNPN, CDR2 SVGIG (reference sequence). The germline V and J ends were trimmed by 0 bases and 8 bases, with 18 bases remaining between them. The length of the CDR3 is 15 residues. This TCR derives from a girl aged 2-10 years with congenital amegakaryocytic thrombocytopenia, due to receive a stem cell transplant. The chain recombines TRBV30 with TRBJ2-3, with unresolved D. This specimen consisted of PBMCs, obtained before TCRalphabeta/CD19-depleted stem cell transplant. The CDR3 sequence is CAWSVRVLGSVTQYF. As DNA, the CDR3 is TGTGCCTGGAGTGTCCGGGTTCTGGGCTCCGTTACGCAGTATTTT.